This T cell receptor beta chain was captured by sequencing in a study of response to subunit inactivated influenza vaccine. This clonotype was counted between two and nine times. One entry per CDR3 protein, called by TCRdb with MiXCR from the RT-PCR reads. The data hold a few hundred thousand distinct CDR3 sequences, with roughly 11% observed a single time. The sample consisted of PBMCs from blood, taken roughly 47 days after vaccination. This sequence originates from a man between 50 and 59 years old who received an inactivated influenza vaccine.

As DNA, the CDR3 is TGTGCCAGCAGCTTAGAATGGGTCGGCCCGTCTTACGAGCAGTACTTC. Protein product: CASSLEWVGPSYEQYF. The chain employs TRBV5-5 and TRBJ2-7, with D uncertain. V was shortened by 2 bases and J by 4 bases, with 19 bases between the two germline ends. The CDR3 has 16 amino acids. Germline CDR1 and CDR2: SGHKS and YYEKEE (reference sequence).